The 21 T cell receptor beta chains presented below share a single source sample, sequenced in a study of blood T cell repertoires in COVID-19. The assay was immunoSEQ multiplex PCR, and TCRdb's table has in-frame clones only and misses some. The sample records some 220,000 clones, 83% being singletons. Sequenced material: peripheral blood. The receptors were gathered from a human donor in a cohort sampled during active COVID-19.

This sequence joins TRBV15 and TRBJ2-1; 7 bases match TRBD1. Germline CDR1 and CDR2: LNHNV and YYDKDF (reference sequence). The CDR3 covers 15 residues. Trimming at V came to 0 bases and at J to 4 bases, leaving 3 bases not matched to a gene. The chain's CDR3 is CATSREPGQYNEQFF. The DNA of the CDR3 is TGTGCCACCAGCAGAGAGCCGGGACAGTACAATGAGCAGTTCTTC.

The chain joins TRBV7-9 to TRBJ2-1; 12 nucleotides align to TRBD2. The CDR3 runs to 15 residues. V was clipped by 3 bases and J by 12 bases; unmatched bases: 9. Germline loops: CDR1 SEHNR, CDR2 FQNEAQ (reference sequence). The CDR3 bases are TGTGCCAGCAGCTTTCTAGCGGGAGGGCCGGTACGGCAGTTCTTC. Translating gives CASSFLAGGPVRQFF.

The chain uses TRBV30 and TRBJ2-7, with 7 nucleotides matching TRBD2. The CDR3 extends over 12 amino acids. V was pared by 0 bases and J by 4 bases, with 0 bases of the junction left unmatched. Germline V CDR1 and CDR2: GTSNPN, SVGIG (reference sequence). As DNA, the CDR3 is TGTGCCTGGAGTGTAGCGGGATACGAGCAGTACTTC. As protein: CAWSVAGYEQYF.

V usage is TRBV30 and J usage is TRBJ2-2; TRBD1 matches at 7 bases. CDR3 length: 14 amino acids. V lost 7 bases and J lost 2; bases outside the gene matches: 7. CDR1 and CDR2 from the germline V gene are GTSNPN and SVGIG (reference sequence). The chain's CDR3 is CASYQGVNTGELFF. The CDR3 DNA sequence: TGTGCCTCTTACCAGGGGGTAAACACCGGGGAGCTGTTTTTT.

The rearrangement links TRBV19 to TRBJ1-2; 8 bases line up with TRBD1. Per the germline V gene, CDR1 is LNHDA and CDR2 is SQIVND (reference sequence). The CDR3 sequence is 12 residues long. The J segment lost 6 bases and the V segment lost 8 bases, leaving 5 bases of the junction unmatched. This chain's CDR3 is CASADRVDGYTF. For the CDR3, the DNA is TGTGCCAGTGCGGACAGGGTTGATGGCTACACCTTC.

The chain links TRBV5-1 to TRBJ2-1; 10 bases fit TRBD2. This CDR3 contains 17 residues. J was trimmed by 1 base and V by 0 bases; bases with no gene match: 4. The germline gives CDR1 SGHRS, CDR2 YFSETQ. CDR3 amino acids: CASSLERTSGSYNEQFF. CDR3 bases: TGCGCCAGCAGCTTGGAGCGGACTAGCGGATCCTACAATGAGCAGTTCTTC. Based on the CDR3 plus reference TRBV5-1 and TRBJ2-1, the full variable domain is KAGVTQTPRYLIKTRGQQVTLSCSPISGHRSVSWYQQTPGQGLQFLFEYFSETQRNKGNFPGRFSGRQFSNSRSEMNVSTLELGDSALYLCASSLERTSGSYNEQFFGPGTRLTVL.

The gene calls are TRBV6-5 and TRBJ2-5; TRBD2 matches 9 bases. The J segment lost 5 bases and the V segment lost 8 bases, leaving 12 bases of the junction unmatched. From germline, CDR1 is MNHEY and CDR2 SVGAGI. The CDR3 length is 15 residues. This chain's CDR3 is CASLRLAAVGETQYF. Here the CDR3 DNA reads TGTGCCAGCCTAAGACTAGCGGCCGTGGGGGAGACCCAGTACTTC.

V usage is TRBV28 and J usage is TRBJ1-1; D remains ambiguous. The V and J ends lost 3 bases and 6 bases respectively, with 14 bases between them. This CDR3 spans 14 amino acids. Germline V gene data show CDR1 as MDHEN and CDR2 as SYDVKM. CDR3 nucleotide sequence: TGTGCCAGCAGTTTGCAATGGGGAGGTGCTGAAGCTTTCTTT. Amino acid sequence: CASSLQWGGAEAFF.

This chain links TRBV5-1 with TRBJ2-3; TRBD2 is a possible D gene (6 bases). Trimming removed 3 bases at V and 6 bases at J, with 14 bases between. There are 14 residues in the CDR3. Germline V gives CDR1 SGHRS, CDR2 YFSETQ. DNA of the CDR3: TGCGCCAGCAGCTATCAGGCCGGAGGGGATACGCAGTATTTT. This gives the protein CASSYQAGGDTQYF.

This clone was observed a handful of times. The rearrangement uses TRBV4-1 and TRBJ1-3; maybe TRBD1 (6 bases). The CDR3 is 14 amino acids. V was shortened by 5 bases and J by 2 bases, with 10 bases between the two germline ends. The germline CDR1 and CDR2 sequences are MGHRA and YSYEKL. The CDR3 DNA reads TGCGCCAGCAGCTTCACAGGGACTGGAAACACCATATATTTT. Protein sequence: CASSFTGTGNTIYF.

The V gene is TRBV30, the J gene TRBJ2-2; D possibly corresponds to TRBD2 (5 bases). CDR3 length: 13 amino acids. The V gene lost 3 bases and the J gene lost 0 bases, with 5 bases spanning the gap. Germline loops: CDR1 GTSNPN, CDR2 SVGIG (reference sequence). The CDR3 sequence is CAWRLANTGELFF. CDR3 in DNA: TGTGCCTGGAGACTAGCGAACACCGGGGAGCTGTTTTTT.

J is TRBJ2-1 and V is TRBV7-9; 12 nucleotides agree with TRBD2. The CDR3 covers 18 residues. CDR1 and CDR2 (germline): SEHNR, FQNEAQ (reference sequence). The V and J ends lost 1 base and 4 bases, in that order; junction bases with no gene match: 8. In nucleotides, the CDR3 is TGTGCCAGCAGCTTAGTTGTAGCTAGCGGGGGGGCTTACAATGAGCAGTTCTTC. Translating gives CASSLVVASGGAYNEQFF.

The chain has TRBV10-3 and TRBJ2-7; a possible D gene is TRBD1 (6 bases). Germline V lookup: CDR1 ENHRY, CDR2 SYGVKD. The V end lost 6 bases, the J end lost 7 bases, and 16 bases lay between the germline ends. CDR3 size: 13 residues. CDR3 nucleotides: TGTGCCATCAGACAGGGACCCCCAGGAGAGCAGTACTTC. Its protein is CAIRQGPPGEQYF.

The J gene is TRBJ2-4, the V gene TRBV5-1, with 9 bases fitting TRBD2. This CDR3 region has 16 residues. From germline, CDR1 is SGHRS and CDR2 YFSETQ. V lost 4 bases and J lost 6; bases outside the gene matches: 11. CDR3 region: CASSQPRRGGRNIQYF. CDR3 coding DNA: TGCGCCAGCAGCCAGCCGAGGCGGGGGGGCAGAAACATTCAGTACTTC.

This sequence joins TRBV27 and TRBJ1-2; D is possibly TRBD1 (6 bases). The V and J ends lost 0 bases and 8 bases respectively, with 16 bases between them. The CDR3 spans 15 residues. Germline CDR1 reads MNHEY; CDR2 reads SMNVEV (reference sequence). CDR3 nucleotides: TGTGCCAGCAGTTTATCCACGGCAGGGGAGAGAGGCTACACCTTC. Encoded protein: CASSLSTAGERGYTF.

The table lists this clone with a count of one. The chain combines TRBV5-5 with TRBJ2-3, with D hard to call. V lost 3 bases, J lost 6 bases, and 11 bases lay in between. Germline V gene sequence: CDR1 SGHKS, CDR2 YYEKEE (reference sequence). There are 13 residues in the CDR3. CDR3 sequence: CASSSLELDTQYF. The CDR3 DNA reads as TGTGCCAGCAGCTCATTGGAGTTGGATACGCAGTATTTT. The entire variable domain, with the rest obtained from reference TRBV5-5 and TRBJ2-3, is as follows: DAGVTQSPTHLIKTRGQQVTLRCSPISGHKSVSWYQQVLGQGPQFIFQYYEKEERGRGNFPDRFSARQFPNYSSELNVNALLLGDSALYLCASSSLELDTQYFGPGTRLTVL.

The chain recombines TRBV27 with TRBJ2-7; 11 positions agree with TRBD1. CDR1 and CDR2 (germline): MNHEY, SMNVEV (reference sequence). Germline trimming cut 8 bases from V and 3 bases from J; bases unmatched to any gene: 9. The CDR3 is 15 residues long. The CDR3 region is CASRNAGTGGYEQYF. CDR3 sequence (DNA): TGTGCCAGCCGAAACGCCGGGACAGGGGGCTACGAGCAGTACTTC.

The chain uses TRBV28 and TRBJ1-5, with 7 bases fitting TRBD1. The J segment lost 3 bases and the V segment lost 5 bases, leaving 4 bases of the junction unmatched. Germline loops: CDR1 MDHEN, CDR2 SYDVKM. The CDR3 runs to 14 residues. Written as DNA, the CDR3 is TGTGCCAGCAGTCCCGGACAGGCCAATCAGCCCCAGCATTTT. Translated, it gives CASSPGQANQPQHF.

V gene TRBV4-1 combines with J gene TRBJ1-4, with D tentatively TRBD1 (5 bases). The CDR3 is 16 amino acids. Trimming cost V 1 base and J 2 bases, with 11 bases left between them. Per the germline V gene, CDR1 is MGHRA and CDR2 is YSYEKL. The CDR3 DNA reads TGCGCCAGCAGCCAAGGGGGCAGGAGCACTAATGAAAAACTGTTTTTT. This gives the protein CASSQGGRSTNEKLFF.

The chain couples TRBV9 to TRBJ1-3, with D perhaps matching TRBD1 (6 bases). The CDR3 totals 14 residues. V was clipped by 3 bases and J by 2 bases, with 9 bases between them. Germline V gives CDR1 SGDLS, CDR2 YYNGEE. The CDR3: CASSATGAGNTIYF. The CDR3 bases are TGTGCCAGCAGCGCGACAGGCGCTGGAAACACCATATATTTT.

CDR3 bases: TGCAGTGCCACGACCCAGGTCGAGCAGTTCTTC. This codes for CSATTQVEQFF. The rearrangement links TRBV20-1 to TRBJ2-1; D is undetermined. Germline CDR1 reads DFQATT; CDR2 reads SNEGSKA (reference sequence). The CDR3 spans 11 residues. V lost 6 bases and J 10 bases, leaving 13 bases between the germline ends.